One sample yielded the 2 T cell receptor beta chains listed below, sequenced in a study of response to subunit inactivated influenza vaccine (dated by TCRdb to 2017 to 2018). Library prep was done by RT-PCR. Sequencer: Illumina HiSeq 2500. Using fastp at Q25 and MiXCR, TCRdb reprocessed the public reads and kept productive beta chains. Duplicate CDR3 protein sequences are folded into a single record with the most common DNA and genes. Recorded for this sample are about 500,000 distinct CDR3 sequences; approximately 15% of them occurred a single time. Less than 4% of the sample goes to the ten largest clones. The material was CD4+ T cells sorted from PBMCs, obtained about 24 months after vaccination. The source is a man aged 45 to 75 who received an inactivated influenza vaccine. Donor details come from another sample of the same person, matched by shared clones.

This clonotype was picked up a small number of times. The chain recombines TRBV6-5 with TRBJ2-5, with D unclear. The V gene's germline CDR1 is MNHEY and CDR2 SVGAGI. CDR3 length equals 17 residues. Trimming stripped 0 bases from V and 1 base from J, with 15 bases between. DNA for the CDR3: TGTGCCAGCAGTTACTCACTTTCTAGGGTTTCCCAAGAGACCCAGTACTTC. Protein product: CASSYSLSRVSQETQYF.

This clonotype was seen a handful of times. The V and J genes are TRBV2 and TRBJ1-5; D is perhaps TRBD1 (5 bases). This CDR3 contains 15 residues. Germline CDR1 reads SNHLY; CDR2 reads FYNNEI. V was pared by 2 bases and J by 2 bases, with 10 bases between. CDR3 protein: CASSESGLGNQPQHF. CDR3 nucleotide sequence: TGTGCCAGCAGTGAATCAGGGTTGGGCAATCAGCCCCAGCATTTT.